This T cell receptor beta chain was captured in a study of CD8 T cells in ankylosing spondylitis. Trimming pared 0 bases from V and 4 bases from J, leaving 13 bases between. The CDR3 has 14 residues. The V gene's germline CDR1 is DFQATT and CDR2 SNEGSKA (reference sequence). Many counts were recorded for this clonotype. MiXCR, run by TCRdb on the 5' RACE reads, gives a single entry per CDR3 protein. Of 200,000 to 250,000 distinct CDR3 sequences in the sample, more than 25% were seen once. The chain joins TRBV20-1 to TRBJ2-7; D possibly corresponds to TRBD1 (7 bases). The receptor's source is a male donor with ankylosing spondylitis or in good health (not recorded which). Specimen: blood, either unsorted or a sorted T cell fraction (not recorded which). As DNA, the CDR3 is TGCAGTGCTAGAGAGGGCAGGGGGGCTTACGAGCAGTACTTC. This translates into CSAREGRGAYEQYF.